This T cell receptor (beta chain) was sequenced for a study of post-analysis software for immune sequencing data. TCR beta cDNA libraries had unique molecular identifiers. TCRdb fed the PCR reads into MiXCR, producing one record per CDR3 protein. The table has about 560,000 distinct CDR3 sequences, roughly two fifths seen once. A remark on this clonotype: Antigen unknown. At one boundary the junction diverges from the germline segment, which might be a read error.

Whole-study findings and limits: Patients showed TRBV5-6, TRBV5-1 and TRBV20-1 among roughly 5 TRBV segments more frequent than in controls.

CDR3 size: 11 residues. Germline CDR1 is SGHRS and CDR2 is YFSETQ. Material for sequencing was blood. The source is a girl aged 5-17 years with multiple sclerosis. The chain carries TRBV5-1 and TRBJ2-5; D ambiguous. The chain's CDR3 is CASSLQETLYF. The CDR3 DNA reads TGCGCCAGCAGCTTGCAGGAGACCCTGTACTTC.